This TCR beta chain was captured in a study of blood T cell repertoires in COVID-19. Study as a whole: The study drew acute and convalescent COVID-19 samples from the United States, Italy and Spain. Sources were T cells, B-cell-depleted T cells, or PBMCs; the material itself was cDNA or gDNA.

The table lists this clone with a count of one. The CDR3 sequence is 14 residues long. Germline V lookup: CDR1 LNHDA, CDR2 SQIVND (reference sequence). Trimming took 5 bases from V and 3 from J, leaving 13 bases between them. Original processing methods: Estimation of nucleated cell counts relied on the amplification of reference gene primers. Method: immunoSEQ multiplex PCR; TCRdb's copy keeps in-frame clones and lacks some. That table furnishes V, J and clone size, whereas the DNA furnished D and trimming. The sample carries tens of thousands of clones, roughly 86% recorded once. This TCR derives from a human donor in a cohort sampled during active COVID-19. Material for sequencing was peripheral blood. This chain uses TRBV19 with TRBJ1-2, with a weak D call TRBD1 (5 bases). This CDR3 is CASSGSGRDYGYTF. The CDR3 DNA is TGTGCCAGTAGTGGTTCAGGCAGGGACTATGGCTACACCTTC.